The 16 T cell receptor beta chains below were found in one sample sequenced in a study of cytomegalovirus exposure and HLA in healthy donors. Clones were read by immunoSEQ multiplex PCR, and TCRdb kept only the in-frame ones, dropping some. Counted here are some 190,000 clones, 86% occurring once; the ten biggest clones make up roughly 1.6%. The sequencing input was PBMCs. These receptors originate from a woman under 30 in good health and CMV-seronegative.

The chain links TRBV9 to TRBJ2-5; 10 nucleotides line up with TRBD2. The germline gives CDR1 SGDLS, CDR2 YYNGEE. Unmatched junction bases numbered 7, after V lost 0 bases and J lost 5 bases. The CDR3 length is 16 residues. The CDR3: CASSVAVAGGDETQYF. For the CDR3, the DNA is TGTGCCAGCAGCGTAGCAGTAGCGGGGGGCGACGAGACCCAGTACTTC.

The chain carries TRBV7-2 and TRBJ1-2; TRBD1 agrees at 8 bases. The CDR3 is 12 amino acids. Losses at the gene ends were 5 bases for V and 7 bases for J; bases not matched to a gene: 3. Germline CDR1 reads SGHTA; CDR2 reads FQGNSA. CDR3 loop: CASSRDRSGYTF. The CDR3 DNA is TGTGCCAGCAGCCGGGACAGGAGTGGCTACACCTTC.

A few counts support this clone. The chain has TRBV10-1 and TRBJ1-4, with 8 bases identical to TRBD1. The CDR3 runs 16 residues. Losses at the gene ends were 4 bases for V and 8 bases for J; bases not matched to a gene: 12. Germline CDR1 is WNHNN and CDR2 is SYGVQD (reference sequence). The CDR3 protein is CASSGRRTGWGEKLFF. The CDR3 region has the DNA TGCGCCAGCAGTGGACGTCGGACAGGGTGGGGAGAAAAACTGTTTTTT.

The gene calls are TRBV5-1 and TRBJ2-7, with D perhaps TRBD1 (6 bases). The length of the CDR3 is 15 residues. The V gene's germline CDR1 is SGHRS and CDR2 YFSETQ. Trimming removed 4 bases from V and 0 bases from J, with 14 bases in between. CDR3 DNA sequence: TGCGCCAGCAGCCCGACAGGAGACACCTCCTACGAGCAGTACTTC. This encodes CASSPTGDTSYEQYF.

The chain carries TRBV5-1 and TRBJ1-2, with 9 nucleotides matching TRBD1. The CDR3 is 16 residues long. V dropped 3 bases and J dropped 7; count of bases not matched to a gene: 13. The germline CDR1 and CDR2 sequences are SGHRS and YFSETQ. This CDR3 is CASSSDNTGGFSGYTF. The DNA of the CDR3 is TGCGCCAGCAGCTCCGACAATACAGGGGGCTTCTCTGGCTACACCTTC.

J is TRBJ2-1 and V is TRBV7-7; TRBD2 aligns across 7 bases. V shed 1 base, J shed 7 bases, and the junction held 4 bases outside the gene matches. Per germline, CDR1 SSHAT and CDR2 FNYEAQ (reference sequence). The CDR3 is made up of 14 amino acids. In nucleotides, the CDR3 is TGTGCCAGCAGCTTAGACGGGGGGATAAATGAGCAGTTCTTC. This gives the protein CASSLDGGINEQFF.

This clone was counted between two and nine times. J is TRBJ1-2 and V is TRBV6-5, with D tentatively TRBD1 (6 bases). Germline CDR1 MNHEY, CDR2 SVGAGI. V was trimmed by 2 bases and J by 11 bases, leaving 9 bases between them. The CDR3 runs 11 residues. The CDR3 DNA reads TGTGCCAGCAGTTACGTAGGACAGTACACCTTC. Its protein product is CASSYVGQYTF.

About this clone: Other DNA variants within this sample encode the same CDR3. The V and J genes are TRBV5-1 and TRBJ1-5; the D gene is possibly TRBD1 (6 bases). V was shortened by 0 bases and J by 7 bases, with 11 bases between the two germline ends. The CDR3 has 14 residues. Per the germline V gene, CDR1 is SGHRS and CDR2 is YFSETQ. The CDR3 nucleotides are TGCGCCAGCAGCTTGGGAGGGGGTGGGCAGCCCCAGCATTTT. Translated: CASSLGGGGQPQHF.

The chain employs TRBV7-9 and TRBJ1-2; 9 bases agree with TRBD1. CDR3 length: 15 residues. V was clipped by 4 bases and J by 5 bases; unmatched bases: 8. Germline-derived CDR1 and CDR2 are SEHNR and FQNEAQ (reference sequence). CDR3 sequence (DNA): TGTGCCAGCAGCTCCCCCGGGACAGGGTTATATGGCTACACCTTC. Translating gives CASSSPGTGLYGYTF. The whole variable domain, filled in from reference TRBV7-9 and TRBJ1-2, reads DTGVSQNPRHKITKRGQNVTFRCDPISEHNRLYWYRQTLGQGPEFLTYFQNEAQLEKSRLLSDRFSAERPKGSFSTLEIQRTEQGDSAMYLCASSSPGTGLYGYTFGSGTRLTVV.

The rearrangement joins TRBV7-2 to TRBJ1-2; a possible D gene is TRBD1 (5 bases). The V end was cut by 3 bases, the J end by 4 bases, with 15 bases between. The V gene's germline CDR1 is SGHTA and CDR2 FQGNSA. This CDR3 contains 15 residues. Here the CDR3 reads CASSLVGGGGYGYTF. The CDR3 DNA reads as TGTGCCAGCAGCTTGGTTGGGGGGGGAGGCTATGGCTACACCTTC.

The V and J genes are TRBV18 and TRBJ2-7, with 10 bases identical to TRBD1. There are 21 residues in the CDR3. The germline V gene has CDR1 KGHSH and CDR2 LQKENI. V was pared by 0 bases and J by 5 bases, with 22 bases of the junction left unmatched. In DNA, the CDR3 is TGTGCCAGCTCACCACCCCTTTCCTTACATTTCAAGGACAGGGGGGCCCACGAGCAGTACTTC. Encoded protein: CASSPPLSLHFKDRGAHEQYF. The entire variable domain, with the rest obtained from reference TRBV18 and TRBJ2-7, is as follows: NAGVMQNPRHLVRRRGQEARLRCSPMKGHSHVYWYRQLPEEGLKFMVYLQKENIIDESGMPKERFSAEFPKEGPSILRIQQVVRGDSAAYFCASSPPLSLHFKDRGAHEQYFGPGTRLTVT.

The V gene is TRBV7-8, the J gene TRBJ1-3, with D unresolved. This CDR3 has 16 residues. V dropped 2 bases and J dropped 0 bases, with 11 bases sitting between them. Germline V gene lookup returns CDR1 SGHVS and CDR2 FQNEAQ. CDR3 nucleotides: TGTGCCAGCAGCTTATCCAACCCAGGCTCTGGAAACACCATATATTTT. It translates to CASSLSNPGSGNTIYF.

This chain connects TRBV6-6 to TRBJ2-5, with 8 bases fitting TRBD2. Germline V gives CDR1 MNHNY, CDR2 SVGAGI (reference sequence). This CDR3 spans 14 amino acids. After removal of 5 bases from V and 3 bases from J, the junction contained 5 bases not matched to a gene. DNA of the CDR3: TGTGCCAGCAGTCGTAGCGGGGAGAAAGAGACCCAGTACTTC. This gives the protein CASSRSGEKETQYF.

The rearrangement uses TRBV6-1 and TRBJ1-1; D gene ambiguous. Trimming left V 6 bases short and J 2 bases short, with 10 bases between. The CDR3 runs 13 residues. Germline CDR1 and CDR2: MNHNS and SASEGT. The CDR3 protein is CASSAPLNTEAFF. The CDR3 DNA follows: TGTGCCAGCAGCGCCCCACTTAACACTGAAGCTTTCTTT.

The chain recombines TRBV6-1 with TRBJ2-7, with D maybe TRBD1 (6 bases). This CDR3 is built from 12 residues. Trimming took off 6 bases at V and 4 bases at J, with 10 bases between the two ends. Germline-derived CDR1 and CDR2 are MNHNS and SASEGT. CDR3 sequence reads: CASRDSMYEQYF. CDR3 in DNA: TGTGCCAGCAGGGACAGCATGTACGAGCAGTACTTC.

This clone was found a few times. The rearrangement joins TRBV4-1 to TRBJ2-2; 9 bases are a match to TRBD1. Losses at the gene ends were 6 bases for V and 0 bases for J; bases not matched to a gene: 11. The CDR3 is 18 amino acids. Germline V CDR1 and CDR2: MGHRA, YSYEKL. The DNA for the CDR3 is TGCGCCAGCAGTCTAAAGGAAGGGACAGGGTCGAACACCGGGGAGCTGTTTTTT. It is translated as CASSLKEGTGSNTGELFF.